This TCR beta chain was identified in a study of blood T cell repertoires in COVID-19. Study-wide context: Donors in the United States, Italy and Spain gave samples during acute or convalescent COVID-19. Nucleic acid was either cDNA or gDNA, and it came from T cells, B-cell-depleted T cells, or PBMCs.

In the original workflow: Counts of nucleated cells, estimated from reference gene primer amplification, were obtained. Clones were sequenced by immunoSEQ multiplex PCR, and TCRdb holds only the in-frame ones, with some missing. The V and J calls and the clone size are those of that table, but D and trimming were determined from the DNA. There are under 130,000 clones in the sample; roughly 87% occur only once, and 5% to 7.5% lies in the top ten. The CDR3 is 16 residues long. The germline V gene encodes CDR1 SEHNR and CDR2 FQNEAQ (reference sequence). After removal of 5 bases from V and 9 bases from J, the junction contained 14 bases not matched to a gene.

Input material: peripheral blood. The chain links TRBV7-9 to TRBJ2-1; TRBD2 aligns across 9 bases. The TCR originated in a human donor in a cohort sampled during active COVID-19. The CDR3 loop is CASSPRGGRAYIEQFF. CDR3 in DNA: TGTGCCAGCAGCCCTAGAGGCGGGAGGGCCTATATTGAGCAGTTCTTC.